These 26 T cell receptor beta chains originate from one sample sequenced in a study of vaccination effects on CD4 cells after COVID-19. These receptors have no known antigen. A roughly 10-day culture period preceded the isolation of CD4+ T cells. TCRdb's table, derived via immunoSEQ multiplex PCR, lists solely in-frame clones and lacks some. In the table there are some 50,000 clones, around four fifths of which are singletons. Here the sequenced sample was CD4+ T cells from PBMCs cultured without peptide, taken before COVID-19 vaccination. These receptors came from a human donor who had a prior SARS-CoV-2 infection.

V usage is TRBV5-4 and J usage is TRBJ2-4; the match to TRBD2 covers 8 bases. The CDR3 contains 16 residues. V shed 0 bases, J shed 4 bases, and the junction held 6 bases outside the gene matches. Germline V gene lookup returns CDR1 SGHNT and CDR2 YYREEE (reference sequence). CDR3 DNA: TGTGCCAGCAGCTTGGGGACTAGCTCCGGAAAAAACATTCAGTACTTC. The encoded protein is CASSLGTSSGKNIQYF.

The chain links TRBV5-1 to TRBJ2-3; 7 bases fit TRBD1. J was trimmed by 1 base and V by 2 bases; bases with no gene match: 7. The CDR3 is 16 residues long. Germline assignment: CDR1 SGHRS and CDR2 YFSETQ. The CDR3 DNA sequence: TGCGCCAGCAGCTTACAGGGGTCGGACGGCACAGATACGCAGTATTTT. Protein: CASSLQGSDGTDTQYF. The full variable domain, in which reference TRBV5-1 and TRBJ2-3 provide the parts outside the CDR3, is KAGVTQTPRYLIKTRGQQVTLSCSPISGHRSVSWYQQTPGQGLQFLFEYFSETQRNKGNFPGRFSGRQFSNSRSEMNVSTLELGDSALYLCASSLQGSDGTDTQYFGPGTRLTVL.

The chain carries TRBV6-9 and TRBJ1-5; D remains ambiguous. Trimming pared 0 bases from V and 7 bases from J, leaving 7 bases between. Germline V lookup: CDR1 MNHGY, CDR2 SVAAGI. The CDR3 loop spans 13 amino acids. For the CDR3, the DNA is TGTGCCAGCAGTTATTCGGCGGGACAGCCCCAGCATTTT. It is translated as CASSYSAGQPQHF.

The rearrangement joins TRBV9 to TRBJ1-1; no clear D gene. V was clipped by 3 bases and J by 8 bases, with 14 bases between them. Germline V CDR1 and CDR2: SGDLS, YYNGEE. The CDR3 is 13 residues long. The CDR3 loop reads CASSAQSLSEAFF. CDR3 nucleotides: TGTGCCAGCAGCGCCCAATCCCTCTCCGAAGCTTTCTTT.

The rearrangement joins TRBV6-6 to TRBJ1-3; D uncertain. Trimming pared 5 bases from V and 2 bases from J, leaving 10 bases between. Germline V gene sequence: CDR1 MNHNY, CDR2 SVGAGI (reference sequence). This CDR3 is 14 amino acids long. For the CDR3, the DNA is TGTGCCAGCAGTGACCCCGGGACTGGAAACACCATATATTTT. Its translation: CASSDPGTGNTIYF.

As DNA, the CDR3 is TGTGCCACCGACAGGGGGCTATATTATAATTCACCCCTCCACTTT. Residues: CATDRGLYYNSPLHF. V and J are TRBV6-5 and TRBJ1-6; 10 bases agree with TRBD1. Germline-derived CDR1 and CDR2 are MNHEY and SVGAGI. The CDR3 length is 15 residues. With 10 bases clipped from V and 4 bases from J, the junction kept 7 bases outside the gene matches.

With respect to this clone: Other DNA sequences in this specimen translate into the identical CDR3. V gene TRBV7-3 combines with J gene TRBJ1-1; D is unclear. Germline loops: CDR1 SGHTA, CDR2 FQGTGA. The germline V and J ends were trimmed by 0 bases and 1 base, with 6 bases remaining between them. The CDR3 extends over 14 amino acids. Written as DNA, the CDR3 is TGTGCCAGCAGCTTAACCGGAAGGAACACTGAAGCTTTCTTT. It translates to CASSLTGRNTEAFF.

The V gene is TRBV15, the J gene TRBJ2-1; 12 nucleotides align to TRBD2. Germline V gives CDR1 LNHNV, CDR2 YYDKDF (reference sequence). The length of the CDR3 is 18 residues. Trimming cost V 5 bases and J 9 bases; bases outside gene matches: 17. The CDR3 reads CATSPGFSLAGGLGEQFF. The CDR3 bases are TGTGCCACCAGCCCGGGGTTTTCACTAGCGGGAGGTTTGGGTGAGCAGTTCTTC. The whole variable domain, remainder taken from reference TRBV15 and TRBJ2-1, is DAMVIQNPRYQVTQFGKPVTLSCSQTLNHNVMYWYQQKSSQAPKLLFHYYDKDFNNEADTPDNFQSRRPNTSFCFLDIRSPGLGDTAMYLCATSPGFSLAGGLGEQFFGPGTRLTVL.

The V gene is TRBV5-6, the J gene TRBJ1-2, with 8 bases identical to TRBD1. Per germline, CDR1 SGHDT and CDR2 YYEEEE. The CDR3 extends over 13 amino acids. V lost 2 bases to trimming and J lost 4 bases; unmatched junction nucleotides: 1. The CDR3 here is CASSLQGVYGYTF. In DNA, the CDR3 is TGTGCCAGCAGCTTACAGGGGGTCTATGGCTACACCTTC.

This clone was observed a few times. CDR3 nucleotide sequence: TGTGCCAGCAGCGAATATAGCGGGAGGAGCACAGATACGCAGTATTTT. Translation: CASSEYSGRSTDTQYF. This chain uses TRBV9 with TRBJ2-3, with 10 bases fitting TRBD2. The CDR3 has 16 amino acids. J was trimmed by 0 bases and V by 3 bases; bases with no gene match: 4. Germline V CDR1 and CDR2: SGDLS, YYNGEE. Full variable domain (outside the CDR3, taken from reference TRBV9 and TRBJ2-3): DSGVTQTPKHLITATGQRVTLRCSPRSGDLSVYWYQQSLDQGLQFLIQYYNGEERAKGNILERFSAQQFPDLHSELNLSSLELGDSALYFCASSEYSGRSTDTQYFGPGTRLTVL.

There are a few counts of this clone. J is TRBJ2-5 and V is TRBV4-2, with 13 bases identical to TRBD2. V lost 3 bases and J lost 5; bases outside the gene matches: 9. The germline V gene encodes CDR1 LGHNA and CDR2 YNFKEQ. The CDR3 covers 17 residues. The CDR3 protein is CASSHPVGTSGTETQYF. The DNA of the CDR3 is TGTGCCAGCAGCCACCCGGTCGGGACTAGCGGGACGGAGACCCAGTACTTC.

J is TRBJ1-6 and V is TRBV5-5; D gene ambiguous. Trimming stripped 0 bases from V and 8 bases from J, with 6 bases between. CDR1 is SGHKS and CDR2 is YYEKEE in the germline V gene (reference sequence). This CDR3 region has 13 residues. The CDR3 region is CASSLVVDSPLHF. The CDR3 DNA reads TGTGCCAGCAGCTTGGTAGTTGATTCACCCCTCCACTTT.

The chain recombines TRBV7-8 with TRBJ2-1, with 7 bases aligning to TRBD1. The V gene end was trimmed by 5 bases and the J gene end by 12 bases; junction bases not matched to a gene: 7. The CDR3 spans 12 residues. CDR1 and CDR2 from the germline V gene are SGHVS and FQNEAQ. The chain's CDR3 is CASSPPDRRQFF. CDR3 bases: TGTGCCAGCAGCCCGCCGGACAGGAGGCAGTTCTTC.

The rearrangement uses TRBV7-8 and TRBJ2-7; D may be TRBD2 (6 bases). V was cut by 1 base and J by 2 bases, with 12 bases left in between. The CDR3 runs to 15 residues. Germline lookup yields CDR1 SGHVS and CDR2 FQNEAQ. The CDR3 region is CASSLDRGAAYEQYF. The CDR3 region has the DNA TGTGCCAGCAGCTTAGACCGCGGGGCCGCCTACGAGCAGTACTTC.

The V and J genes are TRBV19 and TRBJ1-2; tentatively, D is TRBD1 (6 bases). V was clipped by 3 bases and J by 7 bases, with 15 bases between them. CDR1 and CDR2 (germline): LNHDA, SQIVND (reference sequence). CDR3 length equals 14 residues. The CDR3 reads CASSIGGGRRGYTF. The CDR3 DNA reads TGTGCCAGTAGTATCGGAGGGGGGCGGCGTGGCTACACCTTC.

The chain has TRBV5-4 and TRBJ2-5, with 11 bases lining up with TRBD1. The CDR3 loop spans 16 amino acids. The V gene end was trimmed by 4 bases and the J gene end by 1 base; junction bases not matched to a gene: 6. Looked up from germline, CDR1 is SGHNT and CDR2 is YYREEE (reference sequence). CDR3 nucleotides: TGTGCCAGCAGCGACGGGACAGGGGGGGGCCAAGAGACCCAGTACTTC. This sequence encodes CASSDGTGGGQETQYF.

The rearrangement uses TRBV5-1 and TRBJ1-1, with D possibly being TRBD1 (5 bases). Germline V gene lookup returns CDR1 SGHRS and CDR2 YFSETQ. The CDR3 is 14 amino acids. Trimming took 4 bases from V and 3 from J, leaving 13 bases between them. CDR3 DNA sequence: TGCGCCAGCAGCCGGGGCGGGGGGGACACTGAAGCTTTCTTT. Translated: CASSRGGGDTEAFF.

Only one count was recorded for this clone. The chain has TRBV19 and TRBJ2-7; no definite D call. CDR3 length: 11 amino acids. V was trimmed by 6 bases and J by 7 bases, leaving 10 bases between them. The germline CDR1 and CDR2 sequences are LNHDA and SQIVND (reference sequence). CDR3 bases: TGTGCCAGTAGATTTCTCTCGGAGCAGTACTTC. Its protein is CASRFLSEQYF.

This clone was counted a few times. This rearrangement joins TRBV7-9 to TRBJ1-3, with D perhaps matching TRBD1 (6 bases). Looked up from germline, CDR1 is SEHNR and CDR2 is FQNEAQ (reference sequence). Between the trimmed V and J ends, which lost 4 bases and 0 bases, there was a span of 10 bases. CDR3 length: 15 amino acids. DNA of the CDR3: TGTGCCAGCAGCTCCGGACAGAGCTCTGGAAACACCATATATTTT. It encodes CASSSGQSSGNTIYF.

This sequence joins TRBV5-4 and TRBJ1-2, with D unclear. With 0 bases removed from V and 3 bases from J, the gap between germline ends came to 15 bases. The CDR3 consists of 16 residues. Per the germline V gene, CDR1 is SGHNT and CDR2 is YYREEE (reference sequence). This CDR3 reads CASSLDLGRSDYGYTF. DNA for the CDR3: TGTGCCAGCAGCTTGGATCTCGGAAGAAGCGACTATGGCTACACCTTC.

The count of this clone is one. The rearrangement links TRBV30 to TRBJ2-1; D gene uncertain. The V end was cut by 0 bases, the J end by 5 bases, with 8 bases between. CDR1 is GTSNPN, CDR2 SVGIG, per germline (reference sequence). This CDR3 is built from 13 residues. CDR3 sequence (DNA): TGTGCCTGGAGTGTATTGGTGGACAATGAGCAGTTCTTC. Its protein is CAWSVLVDNEQFF.

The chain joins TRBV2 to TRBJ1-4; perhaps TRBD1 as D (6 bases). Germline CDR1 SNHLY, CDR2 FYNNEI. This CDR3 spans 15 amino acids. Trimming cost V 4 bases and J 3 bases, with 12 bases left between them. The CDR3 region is CASSVQGTANEKLFF. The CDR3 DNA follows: TGTGCCAGCAGTGTTCAGGGGACTGCTAATGAAAAACTGTTTTTT. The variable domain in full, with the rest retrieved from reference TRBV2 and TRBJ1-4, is EPEVTQTPSHQVTQMGQEVILRCVPISNHLYFYWYRQILGQKVEFLVSFYNNEISEKSEIFDDQFSVERPDGSNFTLKIRSTKLEDSAMYFCASSVQGTANEKLFFGSGTQLSVL.

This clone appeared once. The CDR3 region has the DNA TGTGCCAGCAGTGAAATTTGGGCGGATGGCTACACCTTC. Amino acids: CASSEIWADGYTF. The genes are TRBV6-1 and TRBJ1-2; D gene unclear. This CDR3 has 13 residues. Per the germline V gene, CDR1 is MNHNS and CDR2 is SASEGT. V lost 2 bases to trimming and J lost 6 bases, with 10 bases between them.

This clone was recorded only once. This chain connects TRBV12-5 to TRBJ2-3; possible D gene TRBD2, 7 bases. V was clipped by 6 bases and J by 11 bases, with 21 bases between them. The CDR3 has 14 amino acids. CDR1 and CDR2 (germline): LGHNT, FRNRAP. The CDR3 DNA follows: TGTGCTAGTGGCCTTAACCCCCCCGGGGGGCAGCAGTATTTT. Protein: CASGLNPPGGQQYF.

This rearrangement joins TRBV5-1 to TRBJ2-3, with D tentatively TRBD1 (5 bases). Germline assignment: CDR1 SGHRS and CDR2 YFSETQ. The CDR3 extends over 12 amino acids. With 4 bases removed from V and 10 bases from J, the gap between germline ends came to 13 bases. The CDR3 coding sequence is TGCGCCAGCAGCCCAGACAGTAGCCCGCAGTATTTT. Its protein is CASSPDSSPQYF.

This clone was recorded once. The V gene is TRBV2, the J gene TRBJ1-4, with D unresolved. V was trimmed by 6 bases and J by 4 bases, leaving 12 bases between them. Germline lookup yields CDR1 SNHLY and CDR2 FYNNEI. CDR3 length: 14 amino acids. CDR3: CASRVGLVNEKLFF. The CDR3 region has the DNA TGTGCCAGCAGAGTTGGGTTGGTTAATGAAAAACTGTTTTTT.